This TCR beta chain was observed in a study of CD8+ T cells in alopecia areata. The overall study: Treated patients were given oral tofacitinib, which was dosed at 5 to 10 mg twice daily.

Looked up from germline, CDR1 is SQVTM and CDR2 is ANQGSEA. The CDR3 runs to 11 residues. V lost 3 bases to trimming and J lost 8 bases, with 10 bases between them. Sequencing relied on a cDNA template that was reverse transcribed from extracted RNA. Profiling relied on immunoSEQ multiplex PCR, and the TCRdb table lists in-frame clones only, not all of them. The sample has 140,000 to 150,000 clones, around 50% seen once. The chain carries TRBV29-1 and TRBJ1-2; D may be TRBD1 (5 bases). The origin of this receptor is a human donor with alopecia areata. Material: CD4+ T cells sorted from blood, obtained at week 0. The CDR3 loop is CSVEKGEGYTF. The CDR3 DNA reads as TGCAGCGTTGAGAAAGGGGAGGGCTACACCTTC.